This TCR beta chain appears in the sequencing data of a study of graft-versus-host responses after intestinal transplantation. For the study at large: Anti-thymocyte globulin induction, then tacrolimus and steroids for around 3 years, went to all recipients.

Profiling relied on immunoSEQ multiplex PCR, and the TCRdb table lists in-frame clones only, not all of them. Of nearly 100,000 clones in the sample, around nine tenths were seen once. This sequence originates from a human patient who received an intestinal transplant, so some T cells may come from the graft donor. The sequences come from PBMCs, collected about 450 days after intestinal transplant.

The CDR3 sequence is CASSPTGTGHYEQYF. DNA for the CDR3: TGTGCCAGCAGCCCGACCGGGACAGGCCACTACGAGCAGTACTTC. The V and J genes are TRBV28 and TRBJ2-7; 8 nucleotides match TRBD1. The germline gives CDR1 MDHEN, CDR2 SYDVKM. Trimming removed 6 bases from V and 3 bases from J; junction bases left unmatched: 10. The CDR3 runs 15 residues. Full variable domain (remainder filled in from reference TRBV28 and TRBJ2-7): DVKVTQSSRYLVKRTGEKVFLECVQDMDHENMFWYRQDPGLGLRLIYFSYDVKMKEKGDIPEGYSVSREKKERFSLILESASTNQTSMYLCASSPTGTGHYEQYFGPGTRLTVT.